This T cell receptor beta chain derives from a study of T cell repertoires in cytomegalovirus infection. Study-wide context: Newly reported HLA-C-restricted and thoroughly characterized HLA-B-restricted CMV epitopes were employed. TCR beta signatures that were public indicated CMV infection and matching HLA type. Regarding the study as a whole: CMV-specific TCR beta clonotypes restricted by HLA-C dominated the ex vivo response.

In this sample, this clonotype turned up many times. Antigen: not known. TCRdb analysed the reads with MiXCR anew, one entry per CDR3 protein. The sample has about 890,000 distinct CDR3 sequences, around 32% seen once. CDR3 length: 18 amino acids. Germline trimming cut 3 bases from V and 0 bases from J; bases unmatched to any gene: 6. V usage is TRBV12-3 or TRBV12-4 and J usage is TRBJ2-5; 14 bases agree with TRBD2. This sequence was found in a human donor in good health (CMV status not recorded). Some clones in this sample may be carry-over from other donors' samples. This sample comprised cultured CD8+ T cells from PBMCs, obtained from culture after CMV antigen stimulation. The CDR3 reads CASSFGTSGGSYQETQYF. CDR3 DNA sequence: TGTGCCAGCAGTTTCGGGACTAGCGGGGGCTCGTACCAAGAGACCCAGTACTTC.